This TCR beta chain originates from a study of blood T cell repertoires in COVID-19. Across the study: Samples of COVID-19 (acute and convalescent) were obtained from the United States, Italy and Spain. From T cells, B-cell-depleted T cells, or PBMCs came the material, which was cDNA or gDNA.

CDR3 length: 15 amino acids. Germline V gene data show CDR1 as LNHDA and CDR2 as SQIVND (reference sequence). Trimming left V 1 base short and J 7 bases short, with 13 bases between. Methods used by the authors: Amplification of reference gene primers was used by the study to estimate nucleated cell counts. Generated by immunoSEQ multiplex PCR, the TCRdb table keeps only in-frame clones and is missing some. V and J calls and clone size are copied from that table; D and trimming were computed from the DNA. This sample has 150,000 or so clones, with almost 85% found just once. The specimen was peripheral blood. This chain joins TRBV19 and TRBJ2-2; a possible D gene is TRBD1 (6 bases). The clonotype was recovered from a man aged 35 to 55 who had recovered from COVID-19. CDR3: CASSIGQGLYGELFF. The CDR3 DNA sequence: TGTGCCAGTAGTATAGGGCAGGGGCTATACGGGGAGCTGTTTTTT.